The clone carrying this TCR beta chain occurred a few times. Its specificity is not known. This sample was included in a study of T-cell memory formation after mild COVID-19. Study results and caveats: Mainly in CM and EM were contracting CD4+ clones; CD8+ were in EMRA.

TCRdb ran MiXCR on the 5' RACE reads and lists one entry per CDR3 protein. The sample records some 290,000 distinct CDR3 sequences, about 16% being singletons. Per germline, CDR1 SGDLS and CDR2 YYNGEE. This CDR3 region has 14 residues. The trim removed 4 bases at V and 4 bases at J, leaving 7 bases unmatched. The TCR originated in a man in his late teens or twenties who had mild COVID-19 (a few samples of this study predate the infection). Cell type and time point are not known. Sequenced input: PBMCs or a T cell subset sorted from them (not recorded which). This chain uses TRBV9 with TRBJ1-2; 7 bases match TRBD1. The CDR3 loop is CASSPADRSYGYTF. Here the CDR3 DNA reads TGTGCCAGCAGCCCTGCGGACAGGTCCTATGGCTACACCTTC.